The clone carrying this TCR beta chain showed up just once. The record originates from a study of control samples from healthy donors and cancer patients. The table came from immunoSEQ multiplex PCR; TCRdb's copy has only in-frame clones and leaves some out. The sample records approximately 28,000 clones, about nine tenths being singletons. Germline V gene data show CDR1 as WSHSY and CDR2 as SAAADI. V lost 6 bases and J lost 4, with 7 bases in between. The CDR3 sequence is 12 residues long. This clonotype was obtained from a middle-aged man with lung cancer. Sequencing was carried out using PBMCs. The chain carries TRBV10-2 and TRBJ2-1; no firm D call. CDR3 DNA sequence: TGCGCCAGCAGGGACGGGTACAATGAGCAGTTCTTC. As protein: CASRDGYNEQFF.